The rows below give T cell receptor beta chains drawn from one sample of a study of human T cells and chemical hapten exposure. MiXCR was run by TCRdb on the RACE reads, yielding one entry per CDR3 protein. Of about 380,000 distinct CDR3 sequences in the sample, 4.8% were seen once. The specimen was whole blood, collected in connection with sensitization to the hapten diphenylcyclopropenone (DPC). These TCRs come from a woman between 50 and 59 years old with alopecia areata. Some clones in this sample may be carry-over from other donors' samples. CDR3s include the opening cysteine and the closing phenylalanine or tryptophan. A D gene is named only where the DNA matches it firmly. Expanded clones are given a class, and other clones once, few, many or no size at all.

clone size	D gene	J gene	V gene	CDR3 protein	CDR3 DNA
few	.	TRBJ1-1	TRBV29-1	CSVDRGGETEAFF	TGCAGCGTTGACCGGGGAGGGGAAACTGAAGCTTTCTTT
few	.	TRBJ1-1	TRBV20-1	CSARDVHPGAFF	TGCAGTGCTAGAGATGTCCACCCGGGAGCTTTCTTT
.	.	TRBJ1-5	TRBV20-1	CSARPPDSNQPQHF	TGCAGTGCTAGACCTCCAGACAGCAATCAGCCCCAGCATTTT
many	.	TRBJ2-7	TRBV27	CASSLDARGQQYF	TGTGCCAGCAGTCTGGACGCCAGGGGTCAGCAGTACTTC
many	.	TRBJ2-3	TRBV27	CASSSPHTQYF	TGTGCCAGCAGTTCCCCACATACGCAGTATTTT
many	.	TRBJ2-7	TRBV6-5	CASSYTSSGPYEQYF	TGTGCCAGCAGTTACACCTCATCCGGACCCTACGAGCAGTACTTC
many	TRBD2	TRBJ2-5	TRBV5-1	CASSISSGRQETQYF	TGCGCCAGCAGCATATCTAGCGGTCGCCAAGAGACCCAGTACTTC
.	TRBD1	TRBJ1-5	TRBV27	CASCQGQSNQPQHF	TGTGCCAGCTGTCAGGGACAGAGCAATCAGCCCCAGCATTTT
many	.	TRBJ1-1	TRBV9	CASSVEAGAEAFF	TGTGCCAGCAGCGTAGAGGCAGGGGCTGAAGCTTTCTTT
many	.	TRBJ2-7	TRBV12-3/TRBV12-4	CASTMTHPSEQYF	TGTGCCAGCACCATGACTCACCCCTCCGAGCAGTACTTC
.	.	TRBJ2-1	TRBV7-9	CASSPPLENYNEQFF	TGTGCCAGCAGCCCCCCCCTGGAGAACTACAATGAGCAGTTCTTC
many	TRBD2	TRBJ2-4	TRBV27	CASSPLAGLNIQYF	TGTGCCAGCAGTCCCCTAGCGGGGCTAAACATTCAGTACTTC
many	.	TRBJ2-1	TRBV12-3/TRBV12-4	CASSPLGPSYNEQFF	TGTGCCAGCTCCCCCCTAGGGCCTTCCTACAATGAGCAGTTCTTC